The entry below describes one T cell receptor (beta chain). The antigen is unknown. The data originate from a study of beta chain features in type 1 diabetes. Study in general: Patients did not differ from healthy donors in age, gender or cell yield.

Expressed TCRB transcripts were sequenced because the entire RNA isolate underwent reverse transcription. Sequencing used immunoSEQ multiplex PCR; TCRdb keeps in-frame clones, though not all of them. The sample includes about 150,000 clones, less than 9.5% seen only once; the top ten take around 0.65%. The CDR3 covers 15 residues. CDR1 is SGHDT and CDR2 is YYEEEE in the germline V gene. V was clipped by 0 bases and J by 4 bases, with 10 bases between them. CD4+ naive, central memory, regulatory and stem cell-like memory cells were sorted via CD45RO/CCR7/CD25/CD127/CD95/CD27. Study-level results: Comparison showed that naive, central memory and Treg TCRB repertoires appeared more similar among patients than among healthy donors. Significant though moderate, a shortening of TCRB CDR3s appeared in all four CD4+ subsets of Type 1 diabetes patients.

The sequenced sample consisted of central memory CD4+ T cells from blood. The receptor's source is a man younger than 30 in good health. The rearrangement uses TRBV5-6 and TRBJ1-4; no clear D. CDR3 nucleotide sequence: TGTGCCAGCAGCTTGGCAACGACTGATAATGAAAAACTGTTTTTT. It codes for CASSLATTDNEKLFF.